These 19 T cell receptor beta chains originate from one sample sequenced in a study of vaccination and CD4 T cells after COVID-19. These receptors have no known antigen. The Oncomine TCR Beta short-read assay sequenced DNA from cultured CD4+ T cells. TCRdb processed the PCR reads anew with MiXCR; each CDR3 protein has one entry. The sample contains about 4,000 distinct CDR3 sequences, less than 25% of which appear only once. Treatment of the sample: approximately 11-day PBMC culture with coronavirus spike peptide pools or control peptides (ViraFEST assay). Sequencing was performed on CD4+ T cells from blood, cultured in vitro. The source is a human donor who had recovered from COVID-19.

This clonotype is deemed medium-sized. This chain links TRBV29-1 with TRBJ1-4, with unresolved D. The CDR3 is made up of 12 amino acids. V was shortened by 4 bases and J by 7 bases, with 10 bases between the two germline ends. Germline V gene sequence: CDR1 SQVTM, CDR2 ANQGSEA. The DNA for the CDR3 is TGCAGCGTTGCAAGGGAAGGTGAAAAACTGTTTTTT. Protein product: CSVAREGEKLFF.

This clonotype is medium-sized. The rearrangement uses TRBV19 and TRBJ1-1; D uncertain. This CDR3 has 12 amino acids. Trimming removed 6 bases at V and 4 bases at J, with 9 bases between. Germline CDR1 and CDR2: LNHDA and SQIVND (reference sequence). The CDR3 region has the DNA TGTGCCAGTAGCCGTGTGGCCACTGAAGCTTTCTTT. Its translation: CASSRVATEAFF.

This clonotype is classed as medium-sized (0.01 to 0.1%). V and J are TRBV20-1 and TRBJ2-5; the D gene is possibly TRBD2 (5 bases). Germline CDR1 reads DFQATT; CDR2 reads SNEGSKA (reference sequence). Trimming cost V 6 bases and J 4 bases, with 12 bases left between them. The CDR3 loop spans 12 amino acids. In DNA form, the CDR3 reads TGCAGTGCAAGGCCCAGCGGAGAGACCCAGTACTTC. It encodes CSARPSGETQYF.

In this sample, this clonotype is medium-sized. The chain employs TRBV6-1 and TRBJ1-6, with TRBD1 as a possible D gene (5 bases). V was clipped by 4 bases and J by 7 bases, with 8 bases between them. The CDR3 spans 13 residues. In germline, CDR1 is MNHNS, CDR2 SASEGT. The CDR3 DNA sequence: TGTGCCAGCAGTGGACAGCAGAATTCACCCCTCCACTTT. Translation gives CASSGQQNSPLHF.

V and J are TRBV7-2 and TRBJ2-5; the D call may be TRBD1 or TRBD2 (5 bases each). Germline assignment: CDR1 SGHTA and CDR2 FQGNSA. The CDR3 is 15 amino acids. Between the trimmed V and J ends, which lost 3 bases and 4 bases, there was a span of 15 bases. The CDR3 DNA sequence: TGTGCCAGCAGCTTCGGTGGGGGTCGTGGAGAGACCCAGTACTTC. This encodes CASSFGGGRGETQYF.

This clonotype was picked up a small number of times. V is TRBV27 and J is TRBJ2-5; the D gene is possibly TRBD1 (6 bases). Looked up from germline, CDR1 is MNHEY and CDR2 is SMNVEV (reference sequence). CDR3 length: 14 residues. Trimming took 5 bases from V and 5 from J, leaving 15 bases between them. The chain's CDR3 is CASSGQGTRETQYF. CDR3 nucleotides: TGTGCCAGCAGTGGGCAGGGGACCAGGGAGACCCAGTACTTC.

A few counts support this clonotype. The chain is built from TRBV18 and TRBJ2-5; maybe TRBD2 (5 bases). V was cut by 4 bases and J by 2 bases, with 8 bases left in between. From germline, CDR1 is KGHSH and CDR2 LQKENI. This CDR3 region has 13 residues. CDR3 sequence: CASSQGSQETQYF. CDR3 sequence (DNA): TGTGCCAGCTCACAAGGGAGTCAAGAGACCCAGTACTTC.

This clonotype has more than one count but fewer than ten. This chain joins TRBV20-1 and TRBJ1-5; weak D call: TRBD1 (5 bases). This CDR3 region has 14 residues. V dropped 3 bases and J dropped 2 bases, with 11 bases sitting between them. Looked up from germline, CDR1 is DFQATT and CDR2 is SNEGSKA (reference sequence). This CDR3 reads CSASRAGRNQPQHF. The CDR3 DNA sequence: TGCAGTGCTAGTAGGGCAGGGCGCAATCAGCCCCAGCATTTT.

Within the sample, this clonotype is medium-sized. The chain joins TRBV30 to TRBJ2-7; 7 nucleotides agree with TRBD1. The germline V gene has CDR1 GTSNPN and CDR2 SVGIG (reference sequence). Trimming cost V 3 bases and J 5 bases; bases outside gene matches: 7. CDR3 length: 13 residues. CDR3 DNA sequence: TGTGCCTGGAGGACAGGGTTAAACCACGAGCAGTACTTC. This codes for CAWRTGLNHEQYF.

The CDR3 region has the DNA TGCAGCGTTGATTACGGGGGGGGGACAGATACGCAGTATTTT. Its protein product is CSVDYGGGTDTQYF. The V gene is TRBV29-1, the J gene TRBJ2-3; 8 bases agree with TRBD2. Trimming took 3 bases from V and 3 from J; bases not matched to a gene: 5. The germline V gene encodes CDR1 SQVTM and CDR2 ANQGSEA. The CDR3 length is 14 residues.

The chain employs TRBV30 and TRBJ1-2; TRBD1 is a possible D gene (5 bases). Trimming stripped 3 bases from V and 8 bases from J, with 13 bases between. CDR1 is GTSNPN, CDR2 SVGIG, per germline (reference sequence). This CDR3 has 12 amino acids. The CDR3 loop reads CAWSAGRRGYTF. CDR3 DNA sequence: TGTGCCTGGAGCGCGGGGCGTCGGGGCTACACCTTC.

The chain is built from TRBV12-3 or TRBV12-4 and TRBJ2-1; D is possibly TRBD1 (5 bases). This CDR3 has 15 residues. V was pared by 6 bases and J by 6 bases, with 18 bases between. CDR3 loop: CASSWGPSTCNEQFF. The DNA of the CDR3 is TGTGCCAGCAGCTGGGGCCCTTCAACCTGCAATGAGCAGTTCTTC.

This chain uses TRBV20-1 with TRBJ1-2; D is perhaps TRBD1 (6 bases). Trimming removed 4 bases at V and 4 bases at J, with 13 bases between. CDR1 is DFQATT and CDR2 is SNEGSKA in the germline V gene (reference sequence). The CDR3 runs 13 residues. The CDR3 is CSATGEDGYGYTF. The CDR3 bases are TGCAGTGCTACAGGGGAAGATGGCTATGGCTACACCTTC.

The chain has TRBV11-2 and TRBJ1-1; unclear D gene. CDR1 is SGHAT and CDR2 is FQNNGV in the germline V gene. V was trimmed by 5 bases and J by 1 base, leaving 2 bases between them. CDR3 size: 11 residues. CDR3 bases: TGTGCCAGCAGCCGGAACACTGAAGCTTTCTTT. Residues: CASSRNTEAFF.

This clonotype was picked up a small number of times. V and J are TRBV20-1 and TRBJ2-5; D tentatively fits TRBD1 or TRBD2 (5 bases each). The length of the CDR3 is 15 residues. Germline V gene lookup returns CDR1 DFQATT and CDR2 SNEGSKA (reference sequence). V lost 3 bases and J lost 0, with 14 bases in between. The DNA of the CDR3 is TGCAGTGCTAGCGCTAGAGGGGCGTACCAAGAGACCCAGTACTTC. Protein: CSASARGAYQETQYF.

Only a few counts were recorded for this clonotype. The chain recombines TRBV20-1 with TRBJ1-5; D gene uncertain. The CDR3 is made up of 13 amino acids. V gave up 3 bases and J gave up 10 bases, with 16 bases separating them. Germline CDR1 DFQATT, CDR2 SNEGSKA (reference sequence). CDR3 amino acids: CSASDVRNEPQHF. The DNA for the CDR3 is TGCAGTGCTAGTGATGTACGCAATGAACCCCAGCATTTT.

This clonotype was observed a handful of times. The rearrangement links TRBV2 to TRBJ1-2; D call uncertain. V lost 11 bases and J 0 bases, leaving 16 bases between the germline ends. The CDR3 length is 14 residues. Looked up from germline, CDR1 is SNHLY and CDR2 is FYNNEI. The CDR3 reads CADHQAKANYGYTF. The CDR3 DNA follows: TGTGCCGACCACCAGGCCAAAGCTAACTATGGCTACACCTTC.

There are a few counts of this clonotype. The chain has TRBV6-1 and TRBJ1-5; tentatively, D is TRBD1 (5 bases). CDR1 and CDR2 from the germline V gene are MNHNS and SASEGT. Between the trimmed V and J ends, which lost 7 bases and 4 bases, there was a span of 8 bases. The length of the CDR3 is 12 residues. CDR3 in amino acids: CASTTGNQPQHF. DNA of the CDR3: TGTGCCAGCACTACAGGTAATCAGCCCCAGCATTTT.

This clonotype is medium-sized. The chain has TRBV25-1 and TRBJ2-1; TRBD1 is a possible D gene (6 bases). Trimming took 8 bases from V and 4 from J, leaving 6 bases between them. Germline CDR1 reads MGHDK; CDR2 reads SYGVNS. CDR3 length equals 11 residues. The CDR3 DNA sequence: TGTGCCAGCGACAGGTACAATGAGCAGTTCTTC. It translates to CASDRYNEQFF.